Listed here is a single TCR beta chain. The sample comes from a study of cytomegalovirus exposure and HLA in healthy donors. This CDR3 has 18 residues. Trimming removed 3 bases from V and 4 bases from J; junction bases left unmatched: 13. Germline lookup yields CDR1 SGHNT and CDR2 YYREEE (reference sequence). A multiplex PCR was run with 60 Vbeta primers and 13 Jbeta primers. The protocol was immunoSEQ multiplex PCR, while the TCRdb copy is restricted to in-frame clones and leaves out a portion. The sample records some 130,000 clones, 77% being singletons. The chain has TRBV5-4 and TRBJ2-3, with TRBD2 identical over 11 bases. This clonotype was obtained from a male donor in good health and CMV-seropositive. Sequences were obtained from PBMCs. The CDR3 DNA sequence: TGTGCCAGCAGCTCGAGACTAGCGGGATGGAGGAGGGCAGATACGCAGTATTTT. Protein: CASSSRLAGWRRADTQYF.